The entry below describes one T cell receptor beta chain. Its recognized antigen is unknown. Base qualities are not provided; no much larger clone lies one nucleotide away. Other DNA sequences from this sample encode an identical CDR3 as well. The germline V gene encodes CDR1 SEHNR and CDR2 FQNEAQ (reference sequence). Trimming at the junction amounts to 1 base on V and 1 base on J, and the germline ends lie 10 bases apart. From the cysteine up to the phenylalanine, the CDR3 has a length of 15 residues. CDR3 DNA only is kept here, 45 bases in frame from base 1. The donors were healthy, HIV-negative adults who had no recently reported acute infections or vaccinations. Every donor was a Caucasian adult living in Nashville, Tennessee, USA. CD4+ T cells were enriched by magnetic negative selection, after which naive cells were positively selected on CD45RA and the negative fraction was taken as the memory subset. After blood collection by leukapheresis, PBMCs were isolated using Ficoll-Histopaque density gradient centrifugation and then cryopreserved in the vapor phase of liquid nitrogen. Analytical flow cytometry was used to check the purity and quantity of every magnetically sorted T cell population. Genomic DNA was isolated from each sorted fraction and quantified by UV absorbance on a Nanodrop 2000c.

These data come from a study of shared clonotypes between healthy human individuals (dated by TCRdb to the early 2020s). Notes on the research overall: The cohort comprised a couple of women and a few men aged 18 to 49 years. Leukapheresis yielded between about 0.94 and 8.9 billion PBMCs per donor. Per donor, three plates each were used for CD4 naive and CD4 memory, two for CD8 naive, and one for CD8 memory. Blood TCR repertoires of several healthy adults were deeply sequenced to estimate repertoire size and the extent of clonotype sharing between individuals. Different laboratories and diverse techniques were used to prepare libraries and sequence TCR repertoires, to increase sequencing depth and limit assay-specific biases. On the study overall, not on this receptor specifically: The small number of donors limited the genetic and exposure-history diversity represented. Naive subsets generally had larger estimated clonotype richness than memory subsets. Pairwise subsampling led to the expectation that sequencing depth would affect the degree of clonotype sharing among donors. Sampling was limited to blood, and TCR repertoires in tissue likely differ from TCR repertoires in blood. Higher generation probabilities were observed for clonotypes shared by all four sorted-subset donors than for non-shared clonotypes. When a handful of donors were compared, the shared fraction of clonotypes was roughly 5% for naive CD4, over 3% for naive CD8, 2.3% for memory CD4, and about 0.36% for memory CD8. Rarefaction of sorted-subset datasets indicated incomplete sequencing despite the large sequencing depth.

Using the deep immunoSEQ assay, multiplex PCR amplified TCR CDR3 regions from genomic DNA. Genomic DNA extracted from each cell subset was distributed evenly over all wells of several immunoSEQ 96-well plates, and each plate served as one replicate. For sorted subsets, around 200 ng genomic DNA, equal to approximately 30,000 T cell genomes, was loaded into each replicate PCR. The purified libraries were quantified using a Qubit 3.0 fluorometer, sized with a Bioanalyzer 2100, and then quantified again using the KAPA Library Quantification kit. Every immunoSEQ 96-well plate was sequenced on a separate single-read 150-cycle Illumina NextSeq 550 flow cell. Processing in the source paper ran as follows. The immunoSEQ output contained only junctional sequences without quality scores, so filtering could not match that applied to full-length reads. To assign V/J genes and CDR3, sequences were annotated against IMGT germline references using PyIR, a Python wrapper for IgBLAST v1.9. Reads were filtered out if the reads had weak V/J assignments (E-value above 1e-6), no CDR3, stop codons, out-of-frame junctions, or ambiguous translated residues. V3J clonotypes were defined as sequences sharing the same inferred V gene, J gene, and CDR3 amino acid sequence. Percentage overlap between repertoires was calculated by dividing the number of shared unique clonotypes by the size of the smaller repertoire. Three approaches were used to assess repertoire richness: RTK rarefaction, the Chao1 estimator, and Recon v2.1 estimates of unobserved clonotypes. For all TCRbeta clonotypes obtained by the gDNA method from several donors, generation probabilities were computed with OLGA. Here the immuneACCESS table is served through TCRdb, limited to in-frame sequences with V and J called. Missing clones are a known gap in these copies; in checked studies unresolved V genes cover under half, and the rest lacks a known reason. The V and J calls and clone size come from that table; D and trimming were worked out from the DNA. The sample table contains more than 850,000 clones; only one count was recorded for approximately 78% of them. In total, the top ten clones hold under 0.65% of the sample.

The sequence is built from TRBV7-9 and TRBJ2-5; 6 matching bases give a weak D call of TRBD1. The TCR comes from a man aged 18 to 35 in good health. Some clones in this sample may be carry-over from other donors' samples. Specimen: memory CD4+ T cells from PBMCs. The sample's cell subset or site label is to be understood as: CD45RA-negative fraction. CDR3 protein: CASSLGRGGQETQYF. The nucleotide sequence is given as TGTGCCAGCAGCTTAGGCCGAGGGGGCCAAGAGACCCAGTACTTC. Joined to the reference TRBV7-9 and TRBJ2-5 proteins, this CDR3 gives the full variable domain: DTGVSQNPRHKITKRGQNVTFRCDPISEHNRLYWYRQTLGQGPEFLTYFQNEAQLEKSRLLSDRFSAERPKGSFSTLEIQRTEQGDSAMYLCASSLGRGGQETQYFGPGTRLLVL.